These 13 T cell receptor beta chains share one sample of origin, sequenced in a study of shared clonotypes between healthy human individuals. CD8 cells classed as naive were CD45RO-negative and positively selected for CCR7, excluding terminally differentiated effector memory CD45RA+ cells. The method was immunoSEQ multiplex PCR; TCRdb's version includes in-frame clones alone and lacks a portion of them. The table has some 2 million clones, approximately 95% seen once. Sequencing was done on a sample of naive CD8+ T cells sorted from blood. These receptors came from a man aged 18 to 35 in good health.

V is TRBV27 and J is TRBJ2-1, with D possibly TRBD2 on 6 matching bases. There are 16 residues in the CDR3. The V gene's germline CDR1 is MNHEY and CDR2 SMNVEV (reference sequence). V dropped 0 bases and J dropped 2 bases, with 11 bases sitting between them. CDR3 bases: TGTGCCAGCAGTTTATCGGCTAGCGATGCCTACAATGAGCAGTTCTTC. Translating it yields CASSLSASDAYNEQFF.

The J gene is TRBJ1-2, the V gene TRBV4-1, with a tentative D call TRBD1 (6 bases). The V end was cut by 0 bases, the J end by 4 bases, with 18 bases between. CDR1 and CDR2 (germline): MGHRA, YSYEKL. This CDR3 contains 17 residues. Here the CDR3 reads CASSQEPQGTHPYGYTF. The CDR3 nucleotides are TGCGCCAGCAGCCAAGAACCCCAGGGGACCCACCCCTATGGCTACACCTTC.

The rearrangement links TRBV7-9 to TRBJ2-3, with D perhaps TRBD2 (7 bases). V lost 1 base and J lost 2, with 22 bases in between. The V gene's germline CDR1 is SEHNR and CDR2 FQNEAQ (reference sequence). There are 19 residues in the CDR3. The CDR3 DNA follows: TGTGCCAGCAGCTTAGTTAGGGGGGAGGGGCCTTACTTCACAGATACGCAGTATTTT. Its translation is CASSLVRGEGPYFTDTQYF. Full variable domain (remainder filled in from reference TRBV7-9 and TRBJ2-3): DTGVSQNPRHKITKRGQNVTFRCDPISEHNRLYWYRQTLGQGPEFLTYFQNEAQLEKSRLLSDRFSAERPKGSFSTLEIQRTEQGDSAMYLCASSLVRGEGPYFTDTQYFGPGTRLTVL.

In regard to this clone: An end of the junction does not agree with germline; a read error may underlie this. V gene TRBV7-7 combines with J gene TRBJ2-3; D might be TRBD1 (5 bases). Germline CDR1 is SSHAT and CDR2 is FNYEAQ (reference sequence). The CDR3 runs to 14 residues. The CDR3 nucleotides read TGTGCTAGCAGCCCGACAGTATACACAGATACGCAGTATTTT. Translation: CASSPTVYTDTQYF.

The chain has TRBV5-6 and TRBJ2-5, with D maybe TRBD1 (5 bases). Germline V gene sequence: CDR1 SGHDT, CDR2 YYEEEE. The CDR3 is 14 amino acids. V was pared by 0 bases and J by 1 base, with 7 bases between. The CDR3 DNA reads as TGTGCCAGCAGCTTGGGACAGATCCAAGAGACCCAGTACTTC. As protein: CASSLGQIQETQYF.

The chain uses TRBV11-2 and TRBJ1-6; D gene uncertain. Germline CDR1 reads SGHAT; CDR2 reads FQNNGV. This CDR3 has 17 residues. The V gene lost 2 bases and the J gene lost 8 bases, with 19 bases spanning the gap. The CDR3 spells CASSLYPFGPLDSPLHF. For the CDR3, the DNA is TGTGCCAGCAGCTTATATCCGTTCGGGCCCTTAGATTCACCCCTCCACTTT.

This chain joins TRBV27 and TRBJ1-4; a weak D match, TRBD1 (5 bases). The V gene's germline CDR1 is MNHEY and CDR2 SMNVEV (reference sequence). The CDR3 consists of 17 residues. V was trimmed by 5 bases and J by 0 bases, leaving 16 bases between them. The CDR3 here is CASSTGTADATNEKLFF. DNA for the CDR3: TGTGCCAGCAGTACCGGGACGGCCGACGCAACTAATGAAAAACTGTTTTTT.

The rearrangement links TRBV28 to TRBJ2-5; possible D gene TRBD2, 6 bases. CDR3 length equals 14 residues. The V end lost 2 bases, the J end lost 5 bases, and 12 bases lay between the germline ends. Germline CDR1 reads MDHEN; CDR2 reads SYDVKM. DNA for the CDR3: TGTGCCAGCAGTTTACCCCCTAGCGCGGAGACCCAGTACTTC. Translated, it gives CASSLPPSAETQYF.

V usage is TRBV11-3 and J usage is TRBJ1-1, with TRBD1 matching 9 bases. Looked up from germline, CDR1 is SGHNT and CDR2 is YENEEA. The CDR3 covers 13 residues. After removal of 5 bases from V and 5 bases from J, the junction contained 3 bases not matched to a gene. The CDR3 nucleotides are TGTGCCAGCAGCCCAGGACAGGGGACTGAAGCTTTCTTT. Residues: CASSPGQGTEAFF.

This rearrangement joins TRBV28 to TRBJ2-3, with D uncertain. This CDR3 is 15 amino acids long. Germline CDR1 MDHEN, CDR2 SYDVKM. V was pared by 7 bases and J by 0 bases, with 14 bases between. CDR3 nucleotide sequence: TGTGCCAGCACCCTCGCCGGGTCTAGCACAGATACGCAGTATTTT. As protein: CASTLAGSSTDTQYF.

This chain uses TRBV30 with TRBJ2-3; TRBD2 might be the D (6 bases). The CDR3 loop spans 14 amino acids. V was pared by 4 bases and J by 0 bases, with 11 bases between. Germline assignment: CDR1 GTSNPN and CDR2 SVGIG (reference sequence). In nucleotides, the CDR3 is TGTGCCTGGACCTTAGCGGTTAGCACAGATACGCAGTATTTT. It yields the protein CAWTLAVSTDTQYF.

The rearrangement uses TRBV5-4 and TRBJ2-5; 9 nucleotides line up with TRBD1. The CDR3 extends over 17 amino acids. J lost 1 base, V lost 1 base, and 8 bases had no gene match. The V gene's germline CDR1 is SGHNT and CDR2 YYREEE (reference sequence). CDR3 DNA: TGTGCCAGCAGCTTGAAATCCGGGACAGGGATCCAAGAGACCCAGTACTTC. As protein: CASSLKSGTGIQETQYF.

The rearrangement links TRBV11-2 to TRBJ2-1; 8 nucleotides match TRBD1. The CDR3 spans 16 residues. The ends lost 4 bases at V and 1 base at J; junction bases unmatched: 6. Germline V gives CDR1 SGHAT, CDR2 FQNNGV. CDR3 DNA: TGTGCCAGCAGCTCGCCGCAGGGGGCTTCCTACAATGAGCAGTTCTTC. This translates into CASSSPQGASYNEQFF.